The T cell receptor beta chain described here comes from a study of CXCR3-negative and CXCR3-positive naive CD8 T cells. Study summary: Per library, roughly 1.6 +/- 0.3 million reads; 130 million to 150 million TRB reads overall. General study points: Higher TRB CDR3 hydrophobicity marked CXCR3-positive naive cells relative to CXCR3-negative naive cells. High diversity, comparable across both naive subsets, contrasted with much lower diversity in memory CD8+ cells. Similar levels of surface CD5 were seen between naive subsets; TCR strength was inferred from TRB CDR3 properties.

TRB cDNA libraries were made by UMI-labeled 5' RACE. TCRdb reanalyzed the 5' RACE reads, giving one entry per CDR3 protein sequence and no DNA. The sample includes 140,000 to 150,000 distinct CDR3 sequences. Turning to this clonotype: Its matching antigen is unknown.

The CDR3 extends over 14 amino acids. Germline V gene lookup returns CDR1 SEHNR and CDR2 FQNEAQ (reference sequence). Naive cells were sorted as CD45RO-, CCR7+, CD27+ and CD95-. This clonotype was sampled from a human donor in good health. Some clones in this sample may be carry-over from other donors' samples. The chain joins TRBV7-9 to TRBJ1-6. The material sequenced was naive CXCR3+ CD8+ T cells from blood. The subset was: CD45RO-CCR7+CD27+CD95- naive CD8+ T cells expressing CXCR3 (TNR3+). The CDR3 is CASSRSEYNSPLHF.